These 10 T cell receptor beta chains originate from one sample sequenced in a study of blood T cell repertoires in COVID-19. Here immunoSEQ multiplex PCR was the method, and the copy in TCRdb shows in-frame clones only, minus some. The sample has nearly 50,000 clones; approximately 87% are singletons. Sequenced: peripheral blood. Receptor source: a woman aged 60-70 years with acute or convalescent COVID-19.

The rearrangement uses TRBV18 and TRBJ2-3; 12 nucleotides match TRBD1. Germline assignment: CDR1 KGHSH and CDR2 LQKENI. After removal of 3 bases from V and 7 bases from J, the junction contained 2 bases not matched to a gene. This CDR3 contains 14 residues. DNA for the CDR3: TGTGCCAGCTCACCCGGGGACAGGGGGCATACGCAGTATTTT. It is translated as CASSPGDRGHTQYF.

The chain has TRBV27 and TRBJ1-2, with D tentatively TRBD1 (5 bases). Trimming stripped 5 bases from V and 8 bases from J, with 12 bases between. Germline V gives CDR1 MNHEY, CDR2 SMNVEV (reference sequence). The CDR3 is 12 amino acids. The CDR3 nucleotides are TGTGCCAGCAGTCCGCAGGGATTCGGCTACACCTTC. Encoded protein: CASSPQGFGYTF.

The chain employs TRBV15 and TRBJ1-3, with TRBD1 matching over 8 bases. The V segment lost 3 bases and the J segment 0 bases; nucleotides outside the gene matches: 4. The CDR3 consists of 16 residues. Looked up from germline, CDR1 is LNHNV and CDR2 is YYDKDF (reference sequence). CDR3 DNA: TGTGCCACCAGCAGGGGACAGGCCCTCTCTGGAAACACCATATATTTT. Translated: CATSRGQALSGNTIYF.

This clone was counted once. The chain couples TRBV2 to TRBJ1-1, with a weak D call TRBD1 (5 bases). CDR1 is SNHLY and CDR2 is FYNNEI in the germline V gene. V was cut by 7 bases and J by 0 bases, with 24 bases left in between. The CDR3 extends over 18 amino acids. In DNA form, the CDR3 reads TGTGCCAGCACACGAGACAGCCCTCGTGTAACCATGAACACTGAAGCTTTCTTT. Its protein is CASTRDSPRVTMNTEAFF.

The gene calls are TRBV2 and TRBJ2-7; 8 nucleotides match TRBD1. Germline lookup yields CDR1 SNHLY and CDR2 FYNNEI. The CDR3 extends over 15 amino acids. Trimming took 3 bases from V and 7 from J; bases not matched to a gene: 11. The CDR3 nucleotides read TGTGCCAGCAGTGATCGGGGTGGAGGACAGGGTGAGCAGTACTTC. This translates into CASSDRGGGQGEQYF.

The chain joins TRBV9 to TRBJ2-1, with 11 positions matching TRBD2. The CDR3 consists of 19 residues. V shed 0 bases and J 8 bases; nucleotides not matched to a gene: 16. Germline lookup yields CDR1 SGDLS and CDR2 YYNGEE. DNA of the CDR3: TGTGCCAGCAGCGTAGGACTAGCGGGGCTATGGAAGGAGGGGCATGAGCAGTTCTTC. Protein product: CASSVGLAGLWKEGHEQFF.

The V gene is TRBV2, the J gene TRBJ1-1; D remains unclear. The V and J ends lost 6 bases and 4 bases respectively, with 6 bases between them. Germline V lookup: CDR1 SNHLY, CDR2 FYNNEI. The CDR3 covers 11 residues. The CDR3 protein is CASSPITEAFF. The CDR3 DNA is TGTGCCAGCAGCCCTATCACTGAAGCTTTCTTT.

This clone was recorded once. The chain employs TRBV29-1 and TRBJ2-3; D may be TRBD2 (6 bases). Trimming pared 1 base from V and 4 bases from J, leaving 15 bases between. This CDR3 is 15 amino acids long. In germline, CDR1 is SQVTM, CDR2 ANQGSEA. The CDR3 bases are TGCAGCGTTGAAGTAGGAGGGAGCGAGGCAGATACGCAGTATTTT. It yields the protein CSVEVGGSEADTQYF.

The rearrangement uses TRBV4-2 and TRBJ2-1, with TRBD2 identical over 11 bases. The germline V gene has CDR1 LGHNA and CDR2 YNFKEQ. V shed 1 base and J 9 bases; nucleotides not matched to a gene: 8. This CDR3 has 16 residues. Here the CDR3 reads CASSQGTSGGVGEQFF. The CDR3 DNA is TGTGCCAGCAGCCAAGGAACTAGCGGGGGAGTGGGTGAGCAGTTCTTC.

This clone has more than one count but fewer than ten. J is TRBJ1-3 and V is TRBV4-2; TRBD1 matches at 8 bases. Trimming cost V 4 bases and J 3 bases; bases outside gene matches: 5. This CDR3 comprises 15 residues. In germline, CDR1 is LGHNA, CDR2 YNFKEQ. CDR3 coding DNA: TGTGCCAGCAGCCCAATAACAGGGGGTGGAAACACCATATATTTT. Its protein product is CASSPITGGGNTIYF.